This T cell receptor beta chain emerged from a study of shared clonotypes between healthy human individuals. This table comes from immunoSEQ multiplex PCR, and its TCRdb copy is limited to in-frame clones, with some not included. Altogether hundreds of thousands of clones are present, roughly 73% being singletons, with the ten largest covering 1.5% to 2%. The germline V gene encodes CDR1 MNHEY and CDR2 SVGAGI. The CDR3 contains 14 residues. V dropped 5 bases and J dropped 4 bases, with 14 bases sitting between them. The sequencing sample was made of memory CD4+ T cells sorted from blood. Sample subset: CD45RA-negative fraction. The clonotype was recovered from a woman in her twenties or thirties in good health. J is TRBJ2-5 and V is TRBV6-5; unclear D gene. Written as DNA, the CDR3 is TGTGCCAGCAGTCCGTTCATGAACTCAGAGACCCAGTACTTC. Its translation: CASSPFMNSETQYF.